Shown below are 5 T cell receptor beta chains from a single sample sequenced in a study of T-cell memory formation after mild COVID-19. Using its own MiXCR run on the 5' RACE reads, TCRdb lists one record per CDR3 protein. This repertoire shows approximately 430,000 distinct CDR3 sequences, under 25% found once; its top ten account for around 14%. What was sequenced was PBMCs or a T cell subset sorted from them (not recorded which). Receptors were obtained from an adult woman who had mild COVID-19 (a few samples of this study predate the infection). Cell type and time point are not known.

J is TRBJ1-2 and V is TRBV2, with 8 bases that match TRBD1. V was clipped by 9 bases and J by 2 bases; unmatched bases: 5. Germline values: CDR1 SNHLY, CDR2 FYNNEI. This CDR3 has 13 residues. CDR3 sequence: CASSTGANYGYTF. In DNA form, the CDR3 reads TGTGCCAGTTCGACAGGGGCCAACTATGGCTACACCTTC. The whole variable domain, filled in from reference TRBV2 and TRBJ1-2, reads EPEVTQTPSHQVTQMGQEVILRCVPISNHLYFYWYRQILGQKVEFLVSFYNNEISEKSEIFDDQFSVERPDGSNFTLKIRSTKLEDSAMYFCASSTGANYGYTFGSGTRLTVV.

This clonotype was counted between two and nine times. The chain joins TRBV6-5 to TRBJ2-5, with a weak D call TRBD2 (5 bases). The CDR3 length is 14 residues. V gave up 5 bases and J gave up 2 bases, with 12 bases separating them. Germline CDR1 is MNHEY and CDR2 is SVGAGI. Here the CDR3 DNA reads TGTGCCAGCAGTCTCAGTCCGGGACAAGAGACCCAGTACTTC. Amino acid sequence: CASSLSPGQETQYF.

The chain is built from TRBV12-3 or TRBV12-4 and TRBJ1-5; D gene uncertain. The germline V and J ends were trimmed by 7 bases and 7 bases, with 11 bases remaining between them. CDR3 length: 12 amino acids. In nucleotides, the CDR3 is TGTGCCAGCACCCTGGGAGGACAGCCCCAGCATTTT. Protein product: CASTLGGQPQHF.

This clonotype was picked up a small number of times. This CDR3 reads CASSDTRGNSYNEQFF. CDR3 coding DNA: TGTGCCAGCAGTGATACCAGGGGGAACTCCTACAATGAGCAGTTCTTC. The V and J genes are TRBV6-1 and TRBJ2-1, with TRBD1 identical over 7 bases. The CDR3 spans 16 residues. Per the germline V gene, CDR1 is MNHNS and CDR2 is SASEGT. Trimming took 3 bases from V and 0 from J; bases not matched to a gene: 5.

This clonotype was counted a few times. This sequence joins TRBV6-5 and TRBJ2-7; weak D call: TRBD1 (5 bases). Trimming removed 8 bases at V and 4 bases at J, with 15 bases between. CDR3 length: 13 residues. The germline V gene has CDR1 MNHEY and CDR2 SVGAGI. The CDR3 loop is CASGAGILYEQYF. CDR3 coding DNA: TGTGCCAGCGGGGCAGGGATACTGTACGAGCAGTACTTC.